These 13 T cell receptor beta chains were all obtained from the same sample, sequenced in a study of Ad26.COV2.S vaccination and SARS-CoV-2 variants. The sample's treatment: around 19 received Ad26.COV2.S at low or high dose, single or two shots; about 5 received placebo; per-sample allocation not given. Repertoires come from day 63 after the first vaccine or placebo injection. Repertoires were generated with immunoSEQ multiplex PCR, while TCRdb's copy carries only in-frame clones and drops some. The sample holds approximately 460,000 clones, roughly nine tenths seen once. Sequences were derived from peripheral blood, sampled in a trial of Ad26.COV2.S vaccine versus placebo. Receptor source: a person aged 18-65 years who received the Ad26.COV2.S COVID-19 vaccine or a placebo.

The V call is TRBV3-1 (or the pseudogene TRBV3-2), the J call TRBJ2-7; 13 bases are a match to TRBD2. This CDR3 region has 16 residues. With V trimmed by 6 bases and J by 5 bases, 10 bases remained unmatched. CDR1 LGHDT and CDR2 YNNKEL come from the germline V gene (reference sequence). CDR3 in DNA: TGTGCCAGCAGTCGTCGAGGGACTAGCGGGATCCACGAGCAGTACTTC. It encodes CASSRRGTSGIHEQYF.

The V call is TRBV9, the J call TRBJ2-5, with 7 bases lining up with TRBD2. V was pared by 3 bases and J by 0 bases, with 8 bases of the junction left unmatched. This CDR3 region has 16 residues. Per the germline V gene, CDR1 is SGDLS and CDR2 is YYNGEE. CDR3 residues: CASSARHSGYQETQYF. Written as DNA, the CDR3 is TGTGCCAGCAGCGCCCGCCATAGCGGGTACCAAGAGACCCAGTACTTC.

This chain connects TRBV7-2 to TRBJ2-2, with TRBD2 matching over 11 bases. The V segment lost 6 bases and the J segment 3 bases; nucleotides outside the gene matches: 6. The V gene's germline CDR1 is SGHTA and CDR2 FQGNSA. The CDR3 loop spans 16 amino acids. CDR3 sequence (DNA): TGTGCCAGCAGGTTTAGCGGGGGGGCCCACACCGGGGAGCTGTTTTTT. Its protein product is CASRFSGGAHTGELFF.

The rearrangement joins TRBV7-8 to TRBJ1-1; a possible D gene is TRBD1 (5 bases). Trimming cost V 5 bases and J 0 bases, with 13 bases left between them. The CDR3 covers 15 residues. Germline-derived CDR1 and CDR2 are SGHVS and FQNEAQ. The DNA for the CDR3 is TGTGCCAGCAGCCGAGCGGGACTCCTGAACACTGAAGCTTTCTTT. Its translation: CASSRAGLLNTEAFF.

This rearrangement joins TRBV3-1 (or the pseudogene TRBV3-2) to TRBJ1-2, with a tentative D call TRBD1 (6 bases). The V and J ends lost 4 bases and 4 bases respectively, with 10 bases between them. Per the germline V gene, CDR1 is LGHDT and CDR2 is YNNKEL (reference sequence). The CDR3 runs 13 residues. CDR3 sequence (DNA): TGTGCCAGCAGCCGGACAGACTTCTATGGCTACACCTTC. Protein product: CASSRTDFYGYTF.

The chain carries TRBV5-1 and TRBJ2-7; TRBD1 aligns across 12 bases. Losses at the gene ends were 2 bases for V and 6 bases for J; bases not matched to a gene: 6. The germline V gene encodes CDR1 SGHRS and CDR2 YFSETQ. The CDR3 consists of 15 residues. CDR3 nucleotides: TGCGCCAGCAGCTTTGGGGGACAGGGGGCCGGCGAGCAGTACTTC. Translation: CASSFGGQGAGEQYF. Supplemented by reference TRBV5-1 and TRBJ2-7, the full variable domain reads KAGVTQTPRYLIKTRGQQVTLSCSPISGHRSVSWYQQTPGQGLQFLFEYFSETQRNKGNFPGRFSGRQFSNSRSEMNVSTLELGDSALYLCASSFGGQGAGEQYFGPGTRLTVT.

This chain uses TRBV7-6 with TRBJ2-7; 10 nucleotides align to TRBD1. The germline V gene encodes CDR1 SGHVS and CDR2 FNYEAQ. This CDR3 comprises 14 residues. J lost 6 bases, V lost 5 bases, and 7 bases had no gene match. As DNA, the CDR3 is TGTGCCAGCAGCCCCCGGGACAGGGGATCCGAGCAGTACTTC. Encoded protein: CASSPRDRGSEQYF.

The J gene is TRBJ2-7, the V gene TRBV19; D is possibly TRBD1 or TRBD2 (6 bases each). Trimming pared 3 bases from V and 3 bases from J, leaving 12 bases between. There are 14 residues in the CDR3. Germline V CDR1 and CDR2: LNHDA, SQIVND (reference sequence). As DNA, the CDR3 is TGTGCCAGTAGTATCACGGGGGCAGGCTACGAGCAGTACTTC. Translating it yields CASSITGAGYEQYF.

The V and J genes are TRBV19 and TRBJ2-5, with D perhaps TRBD1 (5 bases). There are 14 residues in the CDR3. V lost 6 bases to trimming and J lost 2 bases, with 13 bases between them. The V gene's germline CDR1 is LNHDA and CDR2 SQIVND (reference sequence). In nucleotides, the CDR3 is TGTGCCAGTAGATATACAGGCGGACAAGAGACCCAGTACTTC. This codes for CASRYTGGQETQYF.

The chain employs TRBV21-1 and TRBJ2-5; the table gives TRBD1 as D, unverified against the DNA. TRBV21-1 is a listed pseudogene. The CDR3 spans 13 residues. In DNA form, the CDR3 reads TGTGCCAGCAGCCCGGACAGCAAAGAGACCCAGTACTTC. This encodes CASSPDSKETQYF.

With respect to this clone: One end of the junction varies from germline; a read error may be responsible. The V call is TRBV7-9, the J call TRBJ1-1, with TRBD1 matching over 7 bases. This CDR3 spans 14 amino acids. CDR1 is SEHNR and CDR2 is FQNEAQ in the germline V gene (reference sequence). The CDR3 DNA reads as TGTGCCAGCAGCTTGACGACAGGGAACGCTGAAGCTTTCTTT. Translating it yields CASSLTTGNAEAFF. The whole variable domain, remainder taken from reference TRBV7-9 and TRBJ1-1, is DTGVSQNPRHKITKRGQNVTFRCDPISEHNRLYWYRQTLGQGPEFLTYFQNEAQLEKSRLLSDRFSAERPKGSFSTLEIQRTEQGDSAMYLCASSLTTGNAEAFFGQGTRLTVV.

The gene calls are TRBV5-1 and TRBJ2-7; D gene unclear. CDR1 is SGHRS and CDR2 is YFSETQ in the germline V gene. The CDR3 is 14 residues long. V was cut by 2 bases and J by 0 bases, with 9 bases left in between. This chain's CDR3 is CASSFFASSYEQYF. DNA of the CDR3: TGCGCCAGCAGCTTTTTCGCGAGCTCCTACGAGCAGTACTTC.

This sequence joins TRBV9 and TRBJ2-7; no firm D call. The CDR3 length is 14 residues. Germline lookup yields CDR1 SGDLS and CDR2 YYNGEE. V lost 0 bases, J lost 0 bases, and 7 bases lay in between. The CDR3 reads CASSVGDHSYEQYF. The CDR3 nucleotides are TGTGCCAGCAGCGTAGGTGACCACTCCTACGAGCAGTACTTC.